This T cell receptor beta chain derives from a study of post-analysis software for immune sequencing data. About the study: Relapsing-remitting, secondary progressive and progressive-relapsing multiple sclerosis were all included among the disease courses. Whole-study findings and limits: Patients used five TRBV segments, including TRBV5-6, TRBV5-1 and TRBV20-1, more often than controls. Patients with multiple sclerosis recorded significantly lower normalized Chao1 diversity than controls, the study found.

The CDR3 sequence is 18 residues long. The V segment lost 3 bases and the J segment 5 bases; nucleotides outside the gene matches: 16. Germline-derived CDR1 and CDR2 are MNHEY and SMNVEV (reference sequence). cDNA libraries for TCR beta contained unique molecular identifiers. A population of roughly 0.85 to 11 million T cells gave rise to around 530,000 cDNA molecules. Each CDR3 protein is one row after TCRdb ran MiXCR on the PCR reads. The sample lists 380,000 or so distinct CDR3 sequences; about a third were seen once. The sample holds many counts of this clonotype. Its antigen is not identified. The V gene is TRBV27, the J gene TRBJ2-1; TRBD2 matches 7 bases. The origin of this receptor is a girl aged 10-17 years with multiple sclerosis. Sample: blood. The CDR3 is CASSFGGRTRYTNNEQFF. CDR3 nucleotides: TGTGCCAGCAGTTTCGGGGGGAGGACCCGATACACTAACAATGAGCAGTTCTTC.